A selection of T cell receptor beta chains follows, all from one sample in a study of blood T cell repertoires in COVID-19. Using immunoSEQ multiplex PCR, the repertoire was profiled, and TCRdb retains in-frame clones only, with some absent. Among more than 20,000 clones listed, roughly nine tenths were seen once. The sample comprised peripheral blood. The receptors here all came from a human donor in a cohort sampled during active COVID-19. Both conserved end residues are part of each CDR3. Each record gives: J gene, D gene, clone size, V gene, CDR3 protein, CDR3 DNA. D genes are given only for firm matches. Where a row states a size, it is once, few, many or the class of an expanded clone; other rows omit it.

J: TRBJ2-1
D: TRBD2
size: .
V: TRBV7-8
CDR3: CASSLRGLAGVNEQFF
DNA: TGTGCCAGCAGCTTACGAGGACTAGCGGGGGTGAATGAGCAGTTCTTC

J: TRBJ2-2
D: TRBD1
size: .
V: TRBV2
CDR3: CASSHDRGRGSGELFF
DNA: TGTGCCAGCAGCCACGACAGGGGGAGAGGATCCGGGGAGCTGTTTTTT

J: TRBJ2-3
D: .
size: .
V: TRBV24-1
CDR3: CATTGDTADTQYF
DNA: TGTGCCACCACAGGGGATACCGCAGATACGCAGTATTTT

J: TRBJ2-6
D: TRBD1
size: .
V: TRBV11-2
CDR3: CASRTGQFSGANVLTF
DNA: TGTGCCAGCAGAACGGGACAGTTCTCTGGGGCCAACGTCCTGACTTTC

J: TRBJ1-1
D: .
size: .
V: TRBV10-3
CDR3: CAISESDKGDTEAFF
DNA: TGTGCCATCAGTGAGTCGGACAAGGGGGACACTGAAGCTTTCTTT

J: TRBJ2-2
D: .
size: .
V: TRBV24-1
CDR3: CATSDPGAGELFF
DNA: TGTGCCACCAGTGACCCGGGGGCCGGGGAGCTGTTTTTT

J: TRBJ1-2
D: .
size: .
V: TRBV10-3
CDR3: CAISEGADYGYTF
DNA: TGTGCCATCAGTGAGGGGGCGGACTATGGCTACACCTTC

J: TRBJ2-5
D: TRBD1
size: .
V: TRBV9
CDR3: CASSAEIGQGGETQYF
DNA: TGTGCCAGCAGCGCCGAGATCGGACAGGGGGGGGAGACCCAGTACTTC

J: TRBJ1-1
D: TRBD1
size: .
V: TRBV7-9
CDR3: CASSLGTGPNTEAFF
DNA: TGTGCCAGCAGTTTGGGGACAGGGCCGAACACTGAAGCTTTCTTT

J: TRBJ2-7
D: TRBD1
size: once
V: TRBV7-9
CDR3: CASSPSGTGGFEQYF
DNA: TGTGCCAGCAGCCCGTCCGGGACAGGGGGCTTCGAGCAGTACTTC

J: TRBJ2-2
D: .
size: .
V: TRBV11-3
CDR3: CASSLYYTGELFF
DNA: TGTGCCAGCAGCTTATATTATACCGGGGAGCTGTTTTTT

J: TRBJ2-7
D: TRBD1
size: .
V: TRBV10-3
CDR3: CAISDGTGSYEQYF
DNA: TGTGCCATCAGTGACGGGACAGGCTCCTACGAGCAGTACTTC

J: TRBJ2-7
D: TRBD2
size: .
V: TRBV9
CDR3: CASSPKASGAYEQYF
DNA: TGTGCCAGCAGCCCCAAAGCTAGCGGGGCCTACGAGCAGTACTTC

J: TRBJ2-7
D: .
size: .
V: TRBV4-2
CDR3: CASSRELKTRRSWEQYF
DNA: TGTGCCAGCAGCCGGGAACTCAAGACTAGACGCAGTTGGGAGCAGTACTTC

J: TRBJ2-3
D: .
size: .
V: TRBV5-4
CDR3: CASSGESKLDTQYF
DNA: TGTGCCAGCAGCGGTGAATCAAAGCTGGATACGCAGTATTTT

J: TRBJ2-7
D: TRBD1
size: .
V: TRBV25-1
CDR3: CASSEFTTGDEQYF
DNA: TGTGCCAGCAGTGAATTCACGACAGGGGACGAGCAGTACTTC

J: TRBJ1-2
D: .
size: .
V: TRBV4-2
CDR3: CASSQVGERMGGYGYTF
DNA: TGTGCCAGCAGCCAAGTTGGCGAAAGGATGGGGGGCTATGGCTACACCTTC

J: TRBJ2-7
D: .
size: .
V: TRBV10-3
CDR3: CAISEHRYYEQYF
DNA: TGTGCCATCAGTGAGCACAGGTACTACGAGCAGTACTTC

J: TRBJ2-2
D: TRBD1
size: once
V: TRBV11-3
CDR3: CASSAGTGGTGELFF
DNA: TGTGCCAGCAGCGCCGGGACAGGTGGGACCGGGGAGCTGTTTTTT

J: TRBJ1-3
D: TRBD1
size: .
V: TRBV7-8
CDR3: CASSSPTGTGNTIYF
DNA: TGTGCCAGCAGCTCACCGACAGGGACTGGAAACACCATATATTTT

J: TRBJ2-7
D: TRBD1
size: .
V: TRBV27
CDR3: CASSQGQGRYEQYF
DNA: TGTGCCAGCAGCCAGGGACAGGGGCGCTACGAGCAGTACTTC

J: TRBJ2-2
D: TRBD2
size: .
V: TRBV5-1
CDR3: CASSLSTSGNTGELFF
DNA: TGCGCCAGCAGCTTGTCGACTAGCGGAAACACCGGGGAGCTGTTTTTT

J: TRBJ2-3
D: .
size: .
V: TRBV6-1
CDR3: CASSEGASTWADTQYF
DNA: TGTGCCAGCAGTGAAGGGGCATCAACCTGGGCAGATACGCAGTATTTT

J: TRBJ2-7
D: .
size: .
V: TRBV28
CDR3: CASSFSQGTYEQYF
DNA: TGTGCCAGCAGTTTCTCGCAGGGAACCTACGAGCAGTACTTC

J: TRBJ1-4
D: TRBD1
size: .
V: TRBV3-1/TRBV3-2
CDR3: CASSQKTGLNEKLFF
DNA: TGTGCCAGCAGCCAAAAGACAGGGTTGAATGAAAAACTGTTTTTT

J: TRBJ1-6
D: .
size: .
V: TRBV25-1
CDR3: CASSVGVLYNSPLHF
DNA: TGTGCCAGCAGTGTAGGAGTATTATATAATTCACCCCTCCACTTT

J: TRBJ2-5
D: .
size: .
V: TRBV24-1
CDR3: CATSDLDGSETQYF
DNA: TGTGCCACCAGTGATTTGGACGGGAGTGAGACCCAGTACTTC

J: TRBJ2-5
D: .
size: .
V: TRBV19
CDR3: CASSTTGTDFQETQYF
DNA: TGTGCCAGTAGCACGACAGGAACCGATTTCCAAGAGACCCAGTACTTC

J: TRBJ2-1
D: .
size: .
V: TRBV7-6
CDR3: CASSYGQYYNEQFF
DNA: TGTGCCAGCAGCTATGGACAGTACTACAATGAGCAGTTCTTC

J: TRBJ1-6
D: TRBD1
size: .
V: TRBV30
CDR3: CAWSVHDRGSYNSPLHF
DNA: TGTGCCTGGAGTGTACATGACAGGGGCTCCTATAATTCACCCCTCCACTTT

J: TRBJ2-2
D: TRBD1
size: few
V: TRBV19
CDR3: CASIVGDRVPGELFF
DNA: TGTGCCAGTATCGTGGGGGACAGGGTGCCCGGGGAGCTGTTTTTT

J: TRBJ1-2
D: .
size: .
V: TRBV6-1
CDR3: CASSEMVSTVYGYTF
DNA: TGTGCCAGCAGTGAAATGGTCAGTACCGTCTATGGCTACACCTTC

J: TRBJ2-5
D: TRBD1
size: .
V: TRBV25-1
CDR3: CASSRRTGETQYF
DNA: TGTGCCAGCAGTCGACGGACAGGAGAGACCCAGTACTTC

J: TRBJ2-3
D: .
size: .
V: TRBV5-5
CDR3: CASSLAEQDTQYF
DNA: TGTGCCAGCAGCTTGGCTGAACAGGATACGCAGTATTTT

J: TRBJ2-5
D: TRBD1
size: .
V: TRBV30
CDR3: CAWNIVAATGPRRQETQYF
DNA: TGTGCCTGGAATATTGTTGCGGCGACAGGGCCCCGTCGGCAAGAGACCCAGTACTTC

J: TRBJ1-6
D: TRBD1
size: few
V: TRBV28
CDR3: CASQNTEGAGNSPLHF
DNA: TGTGCCAGTCAGAATACGGAGGGGGCGGGTAATTCACCCCTCCACTTT

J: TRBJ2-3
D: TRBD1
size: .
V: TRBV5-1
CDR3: CASSFAGTGSDTQYF
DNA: TGCGCCAGCAGCTTTGCCGGGACAGGCTCAGATACGCAGTATTTT

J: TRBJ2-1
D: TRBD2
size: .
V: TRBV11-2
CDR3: CASSLAQQGLAGEQFF
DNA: TGTGCCAGCAGCTTAGCACAGCAGGGACTAGCGGGTGAGCAGTTCTTC